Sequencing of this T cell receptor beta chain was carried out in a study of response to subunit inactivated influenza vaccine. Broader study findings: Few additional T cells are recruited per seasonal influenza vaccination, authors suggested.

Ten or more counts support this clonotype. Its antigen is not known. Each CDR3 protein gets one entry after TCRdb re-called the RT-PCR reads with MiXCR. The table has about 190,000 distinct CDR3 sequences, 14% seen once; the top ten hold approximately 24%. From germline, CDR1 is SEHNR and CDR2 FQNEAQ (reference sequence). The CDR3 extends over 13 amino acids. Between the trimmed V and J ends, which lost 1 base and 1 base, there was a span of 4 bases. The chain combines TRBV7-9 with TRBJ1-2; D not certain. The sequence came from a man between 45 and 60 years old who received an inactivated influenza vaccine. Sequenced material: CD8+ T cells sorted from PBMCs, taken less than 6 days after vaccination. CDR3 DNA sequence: TGTGCCAGCAGCTTAGTTCTTAACTATGGCTACACCTTC. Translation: CASSLVLNYGYTF.